This T cell receptor (beta chain) originates from a study of blood T cell repertoires in COVID-19. Original processing methods: Reference gene primer amplification in the assay estimated nucleated cell counts. The assay was immunoSEQ multiplex PCR, and TCRdb's table has in-frame clones only and misses some. D and trimming were read from the DNA, whereas the V and J calls and clone size are those reported in that table. The table includes around 100,000 clones, approximately 85% detected once. This CDR3 spans 13 amino acids. V was shortened by 5 bases and J by 2 bases, with 7 bases between the two germline ends. The germline V gene has CDR1 KGHSH and CDR2 LQKENI.

The receptor was derived from a middle-aged man with acute or convalescent COVID-19. The source material was peripheral blood. The gene calls are TRBV18 and TRBJ1-5; D is unclear. Here the CDR3 DNA reads TGTGCCAGCTCAGAGTTGCGCAATCAGCCCCAGCATTTT. This gives the protein CASSELRNQPQHF.